The 20 T cell receptor beta chains reported below all come from one sample, sequenced in a study of shared clonotypes between healthy human individuals. Data came from immunoSEQ multiplex PCR; TCRdb stores just in-frame clones and leaves some out. The profile shows 2,100,000 or so clones, almost 96% of them singletons. Sequencing was performed on naive CD4+ T cells sorted from blood. Subset noted: CD45RA+ positively selected. The receptors stem from a young man in good health.

The rearrangement uses TRBV28 and TRBJ2-7; weak D call: TRBD1 (5 bases). Germline-derived CDR1 and CDR2 are MDHEN and SYDVKM. V was pared by 5 bases and J by 0 bases, with 14 bases between. There are 15 residues in the CDR3. In nucleotides, the CDR3 is TGTGCCAGCAGTCTGGGCTCGACAGCCTCCTACGAGCAGTACTTC. Its protein product is CASSLGSTASYEQYF.

This clone has only one observation. J is TRBJ2-3 and V is TRBV6-1; D gene ambiguous. The germline gives CDR1 MNHNS, CDR2 SASEGT. V was trimmed by 6 bases and J by 1 base, leaving 11 bases between them. This CDR3 spans 14 amino acids. CDR3 amino acids: CASRSVSGTDTQYF. The CDR3, as DNA: TGTGCCAGCAGGTCAGTCTCGGGCACAGATACGCAGTATTTT.

V is TRBV7-8 and J is TRBJ2-7; TRBD2 aligns across 9 bases. The CDR3 is made up of 14 amino acids. The junction had 5 bases not matched to a gene; V was cut back by 4 bases and J by 4 bases. Germline V gives CDR1 SGHVS, CDR2 FQNEAQ. CDR3 nucleotide sequence: TGTGCCAGCAGCTCCCGACTAGCGGATTACGAGCAGTACTTC. Its translation is CASSSRLADYEQYF.

This clone showed up just once. The chain joins TRBV7-2 to TRBJ2-1; D remains ambiguous. Germline CDR1 and CDR2: SGHTA and FQGNSA. The ends were cut back, 4 bases at V and 0 bases at J, with 4 bases in the middle. The CDR3 has 13 amino acids. The CDR3 DNA follows: TGTGCCAGCAGCTCCTTCTCCTACAATGAGCAGTTCTTC. This gives the protein CASSSFSYNEQFF.

The chain uses TRBV6-5 and TRBJ2-1; D gene ambiguous. The V end lost 2 bases, the J end lost 8 bases, and 13 bases lay between the germline ends. CDR1 MNHEY and CDR2 SVGAGI come from the germline V gene. The CDR3 totals 14 residues. The chain's CDR3 is CASSYELPPDEQFF. CDR3 coding DNA: TGTGCCAGCAGTTACGAACTCCCGCCGGATGAGCAGTTCTTC.

This chain uses TRBV30 with TRBJ2-5; the D is unclear. The germline CDR1 and CDR2 sequences are GTSNPN and SVGIG (reference sequence). The CDR3 consists of 14 residues. Between the trimmed V and J ends, which lost 0 bases and 1 base, there was a span of 9 bases. The CDR3 here is CAWSVSPIQETQYF. The CDR3, as DNA: TGTGCCTGGAGTGTATCTCCGATCCAAGAGACCCAGTACTTC.

This clone showed up just a few times. The rearrangement joins TRBV5-1 to TRBJ1-6; D gene unclear. The CDR3 is 12 amino acids. CDR1 and CDR2 (germline): SGHRS, YFSETQ. Trimming took 0 bases from V and 11 from J, leaving 6 bases between them. The CDR3 protein is CASSLAEPPLHF. DNA for the CDR3: TGCGCCAGCAGCTTGGCCGAACCACCCCTCCACTTT.

V usage is TRBV12-5 and J usage is TRBJ2-5, with D uncertain. With 0 bases removed from V and 4 bases from J, the gap between germline ends came to 15 bases. Germline V gene data show CDR1 as LGHNT and CDR2 as FRNRAP. CDR3 length equals 16 residues. In DNA form, the CDR3 reads TGTGCTAGTGGTTTGGTACGTGTCAGTGAAGGAGAGACCCAGTACTTC. This translates into CASGLVRVSEGETQYF.

The chain recombines TRBV10-3 with TRBJ2-7; 7 bases are a match to TRBD1. CDR1 and CDR2 (germline): ENHRY, SYGVKD. V lost 4 bases, J lost 0 bases, and 3 bases stayed unmatched. The CDR3 is made up of 14 amino acids. CDR3 protein: CAISVQGISYEQYF. The CDR3 region has the DNA TGTGCCATCAGTGTACAGGGGATCTCCTACGAGCAGTACTTC.

In DNA, the CDR3 is TGTGCCAGCACCAAGGCAGGAGTCAATCAGCCCCAGCATTTT. This translates into CASTKAGVNQPQHF. The chain recombines TRBV28 with TRBJ1-5; unclear D gene. The CDR3 consists of 14 residues. Germline V gene data show CDR1 as MDHEN and CDR2 as SYDVKM. Trimming left V 7 bases short and J 3 bases short, with 13 bases between.

V usage is TRBV7-2 and J usage is TRBJ2-1, with D uncertain. CDR3 length: 15 residues. Germline assignment: CDR1 SGHTA and CDR2 FQGNSA. V lost 3 bases and J lost 7, with 16 bases in between. This CDR3 reads CASSFSSFIQNEQFF. As DNA, the CDR3 is TGTGCCAGCAGCTTCTCGTCGTTTATCCAGAATGAGCAGTTCTTC.

Concerning this clone itself: The sample holds other DNA sequences that translate to the same CDR3. The V gene is TRBV25-1, the J gene TRBJ2-6; D is unclear. Trimming shortened V by 2 bases and J by 1 base, and 6 bases separated the two germline ends. The CDR3 consists of 15 residues. The germline V gene has CDR1 MGHDK and CDR2 SYGVNS. The CDR3 region is CASSEGGSGANVLTF. DNA of the CDR3: TGTGCCAGCAGTGAAGGTGGGTCTGGGGCCAACGTCCTGACTTTC. Using reference TRBV25-1 and TRBJ2-6 for the parts outside the CDR3, the full variable domain is EADIYQTPRYLVIGTGKKITLECSQTMGHDKMYWYQQDPGMELHLIHYSYGVNSTEKGDLSSESTVSRIRTEHFPLTLESARPSHTSQYLCASSEGGSGANVLTFGAGSRLTVL.

On this clone itself: The sample has other DNA sequences that encode this CDR3 too. V usage is TRBV5-1 and J usage is TRBJ2-5, with no clear D. This CDR3 spans 13 amino acids. The ends were cut back, 0 bases at V and 1 base at J, with 4 bases in the middle. Per germline, CDR1 SGHRS and CDR2 YFSETQ. CDR3 protein: CASSLVGQETQYF. The CDR3 nucleotides are TGCGCCAGCAGCTTGGTTGGCCAAGAGACCCAGTACTTC. The variable domain in full, completed from reference TRBV5-1 and TRBJ2-5, reads KAGVTQTPRYLIKTRGQQVTLSCSPISGHRSVSWYQQTPGQGLQFLFEYFSETQRNKGNFPGRFSGRQFSNSRSEMNVSTLELGDSALYLCASSLVGQETQYFGPGTRLLVL.

The CDR3 DNA sequence: TGTGCCAGCAGCCAGTCGGGGGGCCGCTGGCAAGAGACCCAGTACTTC. It is translated as CASSQSGGRWQETQYF. The rearrangement joins TRBV14 to TRBJ2-5; a possible D gene is TRBD2 (7 bases). Germline lookup yields CDR1 SGHDN and CDR2 FVKESK. The CDR3 length is 16 residues. The V end was cut by 3 bases, the J end by 2 bases, with 16 bases between.

The CDR3 sequence: CAWSFDNEQFF. CDR3 DNA sequence: TGTGCCTGGAGTTTCGACAATGAGCAGTTCTTC. The rearrangement links TRBV30 to TRBJ2-1; D ambiguous. There are 11 residues in the CDR3. Germline lookup yields CDR1 GTSNPN and CDR2 SVGIG (reference sequence). V gave up 2 bases and J gave up 5 bases, with 4 bases separating them.

The rearrangement uses TRBV5-6 and TRBJ2-4; a weak D match, TRBD2 (6 bases). Trimming removed 3 bases at V and 8 bases at J, with 18 bases between. The germline V gene has CDR1 SGHDT and CDR2 YYEEEE. This CDR3 is 15 amino acids long. This chain's CDR3 is CASSSTGGGSDIQYF. For the CDR3, the DNA is TGTGCCAGCAGCTCAACCGGCGGAGGGTCGGACATTCAGTACTTC.

This clone was recorded once. V and J are TRBV5-1 and TRBJ2-7, with 7 bases that match TRBD1. This CDR3 has 16 amino acids. Germline V lookup: CDR1 SGHRS, CDR2 YFSETQ. Trimming at V came to 0 bases and at J to 0 bases, leaving 6 bases not matched to a gene. Here the CDR3 reads CASSLGRGQSSYEQYF. In DNA, the CDR3 is TGCGCCAGCAGCTTGGGTAGGGGACAGTCCTCCTACGAGCAGTACTTC.

A remark on this clone: The same CDR3 also results from other DNA sequences found in this sample. This chain links TRBV6-5 with TRBJ1-2, with D hard to call. Between the trimmed V and J ends, which lost 0 bases and 1 base, there was a span of 6 bases. Germline V gene lookup returns CDR1 MNHEY and CDR2 SVGAGI. There are 14 residues in the CDR3. This chain's CDR3 is CASSYSNSNYGYTF. CDR3 DNA sequence: TGTGCCAGCAGTTACTCCAACAGTAACTATGGCTACACCTTC.

The rearrangement joins TRBV11-2 to TRBJ1-4, with D possibly matching TRBD1 (6 bases). The V end lost 2 bases, the J end lost 7 bases, and 14 bases lay between the germline ends. This CDR3 is 15 amino acids long. Germline V gene sequence: CDR1 SGHAT, CDR2 FQNNGV. The CDR3 DNA reads TGTGCCAGCAGCTTAAACGGGAGGGGGGTTGAAAAACTGTTTTTT. Residues: CASSLNGRGVEKLFF. Complete variable domain (other parts from reference TRBV11-2 and TRBJ1-4): EAGVAQSPRYKIIEKRQSVAFWCNPISGHATLYWYQQILGQGPKLLIQFQNNGVVDDSQLPKDRFSAERLKGVDSTLKIQPAKLEDSAVYLCASSLNGRGVEKLFFGSGTQLSVL.

J is TRBJ2-1 and V is TRBV11-1; TRBD2 might be the D (6 bases). The CDR3 extends over 13 amino acids. Trimming took 1 base from V and 7 from J, leaving 8 bases between them. CDR1 is SGHAT, CDR2 FQDESV, per germline (reference sequence). The CDR3 DNA reads as TGTGCCAGCAGCTTAGATCGGGGGAATGAGCAGTTCTTC. It translates to CASSLDRGNEQFF.